This record looks at one T cell receptor beta chain sequence and its context. Its antigen remains unknown. The sample originates from a study of T cells expressing NK-cell markers. Points from the study as a whole: These clonotypes also led the CD3+CD56-NKG2C+ fraction in a few donors. Evidence did not settle whether expanded NKG2C+ T cell clones targeted HCMV. The dominant NKG2C+ clonotypes represented about 1.0-7.0% of CD8+ T cells in six or seven donors.

In germline, CDR1 is SNHLY, CDR2 FYNNEI. This CDR3 spans 12 amino acids. Researchers built TCR beta cDNA using 5'RACE template switching with UMIs. From the 5' RACE reads, TCRdb lists one entry per CDR3 protein and no DNA. The sample holds about 540,000 distinct CDR3 sequences. Specimen: blood T cells: a sorted CD56 or NKG2C T cell subset, CD4+ or CD8+ T cells, or bulk PBMC T cells (not recorded which). This sequence joins TRBV2 and TRBJ2-2. The sequence was collected from a man younger than 35 in good health. CDR3 in amino acids: CASREGTGELFF.